This is a list of T cell receptor beta chains from one sample in a study of blood T cell repertoires in COVID-19. Assay used: immunoSEQ multiplex PCR; TCRdb lists only in-frame clones, some missing. The table has more than 200,000 clones, around 84% seen once. Sequences were obtained from PBMCs or T cells enriched from blood (not recorded which). The receptors stem from a young man with acute COVID-19. CDR3s include the opening cysteine and the closing phenylalanine or tryptophan. D genes are given only for firm matches. Clone size, where shown, is once, few, many, or a class for clones that have expanded.

TRBJ1-5 | TRBV10-2 | . | once | CASRDRGFGQPQHF | TGCGCCAGCAGGGACAGAGGGTTCGGTCAGCCCCAGCATTTT
TRBJ1-2 | TRBV4-1 | . | . | CASSQENGAYGYTF | TGCGCCAGCAGCCAAGAAAACGGAGCCTATGGCTACACCTTC
TRBJ2-1 | TRBV10-3 | TRBD2 | . | CASAGGYSNEQFF | TGTGCCTCCGCCGGGGGGTACAGCAATGAGCAGTTCTTC
TRBJ2-3 | TRBV2 | . | once | CASGLRSGSTDTQYF | TGTGCCAGCGGATTGCGCAGCGGGTCAACGGATACGCAGTATTTT
TRBJ1-1 | TRBV6-5 | . | . | CASRRNTEAFF | TGTGCCAGCAGGCGGAACACTGAAGCTTTCTTT
TRBJ2-2 | TRBV4-1 | TRBD2 | . | CASSRISSGGNTGELFF | TGCGCCAGCAGCCGTATCTCTAGCGGGGGGAACACCGGGGAGCTGTTTTTT
TRBJ2-2 | TRBV4-1 | . | few | CASSQESPDTGELFF | TGCGCCAGCAGCCAAGAATCACCGGACACCGGGGAGCTGTTTTTT
TRBJ2-3 | TRBV12-3/TRBV12-4 | . | . | CASSFLTDTQYF | TGTGCCAGCAGTTTTCTGACAGATACGCAGTATTTT
TRBJ2-1 | TRBV9 | . | once | CASSVGTSQDNEQFF | TGTGCCAGCAGCGTAGGGACTTCCCAGGACAATGAGCAGTTCTTC
TRBJ2-3 | TRBV9 | TRBD2 | . | CASSSRLAGGPDTQYF | TGTGCCAGCAGCTCGCGACTAGCGGGGGGGCCAGATACGCAGTATTTT
TRBJ1-5 | TRBV11-2 | . | . | CASSRVNDQPQHF | TGTGCCAGCAGCCGGGTTAACGATCAGCCCCAGCATTTT
TRBJ2-2 | TRBV29-1 | . | . | CSVPQANTGELFF | TGCAGCGTTCCTCAGGCGAACACCGGGGAGCTGTTTTTT
TRBJ2-7 | TRBV19 | TRBD1 | . | CASSPPGQGIEQYF | TGTGCCAGTAGTCCCCCGGGACAGGGAATCGAGCAGTACTTC
TRBJ1-4 | TRBV5-1 | TRBD1 | . | CASSPLTGGDEKLFF | TGCGCCAGCAGCCCACTTACAGGGGGAGACGAAAAACTGTTTTTT
TRBJ2-7 | TRBV5-1 | TRBD2 | . | CASSSSGGAYEQYF | TGCGCCAGCAGCTCCAGCGGGGGGGCATACGAGCAGTACTTC
TRBJ1-1 | TRBV20-1 | . | . | CSASRPGFTEAFF | TGCAGTGCTAGTAGACCGGGGTTCACTGAAGCTTTCTTT
TRBJ1-2 | TRBV7-9 | . | few | CASSSWGDYGYTF | TGTGCCAGCAGCTCGTGGGGAGACTATGGCTACACCTTC
TRBJ2-3 | TRBV12-5 | TRBD2 | . | CASGLLRLAGGRIDTQYF | TGTGCTAGTGGTTTGCTTAGACTAGCGGGGGGGCGGATAGATACGCAGTATTTT
TRBJ1-1 | TRBV10-3 | . | . | CAISGKGGTEAFF | TGTGCCATCAGTGGGAAGGGAGGCACTGAAGCTTTCTTT
TRBJ2-2 | TRBV3-1/TRBV3-2 | TRBD1 | . | CASSLGTGGAGELFF | TGTGCCAGCAGCCTAGGGACAGGGGGGGCCGGGGAGCTGTTTTTT
TRBJ1-2 | TRBV5-5 | . | . | CASSLAGADRGYTF | TGTGCCAGCAGCTTGGCAGGGGCCGATAGGGGCTACACCTTC
TRBJ2-2 | TRBV5-6 | TRBD2 | . | CASSLGGGRTGELFF | TGTGCCAGCAGCTTGGGCGGGGGTCGGACCGGGGAGCTGTTTTTT
TRBJ2-1 | TRBV18 | TRBD2 | many | CASSVLDTGLAGHEQFF | TGTGCCAGCTCAGTTCTGGACACCGGACTAGCAGGCCATGAGCAGTTCTTC
TRBJ1-5 | TRBV5-1 | TRBD1 | . | CASSTGQGSQPQHF | TGCGCCAGCAGCACAGGACAGGGCTCTCAGCCCCAGCATTTT
TRBJ2-1 | TRBV5-4 | TRBD1 | . | CASSRDRVNNEQFF | TGTGCCAGCAGCCGGGACAGGGTCAACAATGAGCAGTTCTTC
TRBJ2-6 | TRBV6-4 | . | once | CASSAQGNSGANVLTF | TGTGCCAGCAGTGCGCAGGGGAACTCTGGGGCCAACGTCCTGACTTTC
TRBJ1-5 | TRBV6-5 | . | . | CASSQAGGDRQPQHF | TGTGCCAGCAGTCAGGCGGGGGGGGATCGGCAGCCCCAGCATTTT